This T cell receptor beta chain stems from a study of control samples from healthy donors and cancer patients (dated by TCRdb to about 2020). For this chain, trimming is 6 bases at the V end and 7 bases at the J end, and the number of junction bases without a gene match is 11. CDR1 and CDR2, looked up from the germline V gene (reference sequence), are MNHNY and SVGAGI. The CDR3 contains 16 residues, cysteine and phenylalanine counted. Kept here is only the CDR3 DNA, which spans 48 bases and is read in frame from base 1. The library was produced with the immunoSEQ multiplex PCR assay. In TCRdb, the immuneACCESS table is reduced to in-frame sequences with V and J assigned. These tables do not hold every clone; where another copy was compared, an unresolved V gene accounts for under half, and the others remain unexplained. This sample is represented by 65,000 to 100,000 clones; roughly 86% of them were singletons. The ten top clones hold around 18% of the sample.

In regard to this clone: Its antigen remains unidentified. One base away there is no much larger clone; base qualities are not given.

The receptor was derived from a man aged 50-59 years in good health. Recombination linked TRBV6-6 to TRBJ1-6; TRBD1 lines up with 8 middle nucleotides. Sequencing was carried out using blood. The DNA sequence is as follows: TGTGCCAGCAGCTTCGAATACAGGGGGGGGAATTCACCCCTCCACTTT. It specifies CASSFEYRGGNSPLHF.